These 27 T cell receptor beta chains share one sample of origin, sequenced in a study of blood T cell repertoires in COVID-19 (dated by TCRdb to 2019 to 2021). The library was built by means of the immunoSEQ multiplex PCR assay. The table was pulled from immuneACCESS by TCRdb, which kept in-frame rearrangements only. Such tables lose some clones; where checked, under half of the loss comes from unresolved V genes, and the rest has no known cause. The sample profile shows hundreds of thousands of clones; 87% of them were found once. The ten most abundant clones make up more than 1.3% of the sample. Sequencing input: peripheral blood. The receptor source for this set is a woman aged 40 to 50 who had recovered from COVID-19.

The chain carries TRBV24-1 and TRBJ1-2; D is unresolved. This CDR3 comprises 13 residues. V was cut by 4 bases and J by 6 bases, with 11 bases left in between. Germline assignment: CDR1 KGHDR and CDR2 SFDVKD. CDR3 sequence (DNA): TGTGCCACCAGTGACGGGTCTTTTCATGGCTACACCTTC. Translated: CATSDGSFHGYTF.

V usage is TRBV15 and J usage is TRBJ2-2; tentatively, D is TRBD2 (6 bases). With 2 bases removed from V and 6 bases from J, the gap between germline ends came to 19 bases. The CDR3 is 17 amino acids. CDR1 LNHNV and CDR2 YYDKDF come from the germline V gene (reference sequence). The CDR3 sequence is CATSRTRDSLFSGELFF. The CDR3 DNA is TGTGCCACCAGCAGAACACGGGACTCACTTTTTTCCGGGGAGCTGTTTTTT.

The rearrangement joins TRBV5-6 to TRBJ2-3; 10 nucleotides agree with TRBD2. The CDR3 length is 15 residues. V shed 4 bases and J 7 bases; nucleotides not matched to a gene: 9. Germline CDR1 is SGHDT and CDR2 is YYEEEE. The CDR3 spells CASSPLSGGPNTQYF. The CDR3, as DNA: TGTGCCAGCAGCCCACTTAGCGGGGGGCCGAATACGCAGTATTTT.

This chain connects TRBV2 to TRBJ1-2; TRBD1 aligns across 10 bases. Losses at the gene ends were 4 bases for V and 8 bases for J; bases not matched to a gene: 4. CDR1 is SNHLY and CDR2 is FYNNEI in the germline V gene. The CDR3 contains 13 residues. DNA for the CDR3: TGTGCCAGCAGTGGACAGGGGGCGGGCGGCTACACCTTC. Translation: CASSGQGAGGYTF.

This chain links TRBV9 with TRBJ2-3; the match to TRBD1 covers 7 bases. The V gene end was trimmed by 0 bases and the J gene end by 0 bases; junction bases not matched to a gene: 19. Germline loops: CDR1 SGDLS, CDR2 YYNGEE. CDR3 length: 21 residues. CDR3 residues: CASSVVPSSARTGVSTDTQYF. The CDR3 DNA is TGTGCCAGCAGCGTAGTCCCCTCCTCGGCGAGAACAGGGGTGAGCACAGATACGCAGTATTTT.

The chain recombines TRBV18 with TRBJ1-2; the D is unclear. The CDR3 runs to 15 residues. The germline CDR1 and CDR2 sequences are KGHSH and LQKENI. The V end was cut by 3 bases, the J end by 4 bases, with 15 bases between. The CDR3 loop is CASSPFEGRIYGYTF. The CDR3 coding sequence is TGTGCCAGCTCACCGTTTGAGGGCAGGATCTATGGCTACACCTTC.

This clone was picked up one time. The chain recombines TRBV5-6 with TRBJ2-1; TRBD1 agrees at 9 bases. The V gene's germline CDR1 is SGHDT and CDR2 YYEEEE. The CDR3 is 15 amino acids. V was pared by 3 bases and J by 4 bases, with 5 bases of the junction left unmatched. In nucleotides, the CDR3 is TGTGCCAGCAGCTACGGGACAGGGACGTACAATGAGCAGTTCTTC. This gives the protein CASSYGTGTYNEQFF.

The genes are TRBV7-2 and TRBJ2-4; possible D gene TRBD2, 5 bases. The CDR3 loop spans 13 amino acids. Deletions cut 2 bases from V and 4 bases from J, with 6 bases between. The germline CDR1 and CDR2 sequences are SGHTA and FQGNSA. The CDR3 DNA reads as TGTGCCAGCAGCTTAAGCGGTAAAAACATTCAGTACTTC. This sequence encodes CASSLSGKNIQYF. The full variable domain, in which reference TRBV7-2 and TRBJ2-4 provide the parts outside the CDR3, is GAGVSQSPSNKVTEKGKDVELRCDPISGHTALYWYRQSLGQGLEFLIYFQGNSAPDKSGLPSDRFSAERTGGSVSTLTIQRTQQEDSAVYLCASSLSGKNIQYFGAGTRLSVL.

The chain uses TRBV18 and TRBJ2-5; D is unclear. The CDR3 covers 12 residues. V was pared by 6 bases and J by 1 base, with 6 bases between. Germline values: CDR1 KGHSH, CDR2 LQKENI. This CDR3 reads CASSRVQETQYF. In nucleotides, the CDR3 is TGTGCCAGCTCGCGAGTCCAAGAGACCCAGTACTTC.

This clone was detected only a few times. The chain couples TRBV4-1 to TRBJ1-5, with 7 bases matching TRBD1. With V trimmed by 0 bases and J by 6 bases, 20 bases remained unmatched. The CDR3 length is 20 residues. The germline V gene encodes CDR1 MGHRA and CDR2 YSYEKL. The chain's CDR3 is CASSQDFRTGWASNGQPQHF. The CDR3 DNA follows: TGCGCCAGCAGCCAAGATTTTCGGACAGGATGGGCTAGCAATGGTCAGCCCCAGCATTTT.

This chain connects TRBV18 to TRBJ2-1, with 8 positions matching TRBD2. This CDR3 is 16 amino acids long. CDR1 and CDR2 (germline): KGHSH, LQKENI. Losses at the gene ends were 1 base for V and 4 bases for J; bases not matched to a gene: 6. The CDR3 coding sequence is TGTGCCAGCTCACCACGGTTGAGCGGGGGATACAATGAGCAGTTCTTC. Protein sequence: CASSPRLSGGYNEQFF.

The rearrangement joins TRBV5-1 to TRBJ2-3, with TRBD2 matching over 8 bases. With 4 bases clipped from V and 1 base from J, the junction kept 8 bases outside the gene matches. Germline V gives CDR1 SGHRS, CDR2 YFSETQ. The CDR3 length is 16 residues. The CDR3 region has the DNA TGCGCCAGCAGCGCCCCGGGAGCGGGGGGCACAGATACGCAGTATTTT. This sequence encodes CASSAPGAGGTDTQYF.

The V call is TRBV5-6, the J call TRBJ2-7; tentative D call: TRBD2 (7 bases). Trimming removed 4 bases from V and 6 bases from J, with 17 bases in between. The CDR3 length is 14 residues. The germline gives CDR1 SGHDT, CDR2 YYEEEE. The DNA for the CDR3 is TGTGCCAGCAGCCGCGGGGGCCCCGGGGCCGAGCAGTACTTC. It yields the protein CASSRGGPGAEQYF. The full variable domain, its missing parts supplied by reference TRBV5-6 and TRBJ2-7, is DAGVTQSPTHLIKTRGQQVTLRCSPKSGHDTVSWYQQALGQGPQFIFQYYEEEERQRGNFPDRFSGHQFPNYSSELNVNALLLGDSALYLCASSRGGPGAEQYFGPGTRLTVT.

The chain is built from TRBV6-5 and TRBJ1-1; TRBD1 matches at 11 bases. The CDR3 extends over 14 amino acids. V was pared by 8 bases and J by 4 bases, with 6 bases of the junction left unmatched. The germline CDR1 and CDR2 sequences are MNHEY and SVGAGI. The CDR3 is CASGGQGESTEAFF. DNA for the CDR3: TGTGCCAGCGGGGGACAGGGGGAGAGCACTGAAGCTTTCTTT.

This rearrangement joins TRBV24-1 to TRBJ2-1; possible D gene TRBD1, 6 bases. Per germline, CDR1 KGHDR and CDR2 SFDVKD. Trimming cost V 3 bases and J 8 bases, with 25 bases left between them. The length of the CDR3 is 18 residues. The CDR3: CATSDPHPGQPTRDEQFF. In DNA, the CDR3 is TGTGCCACCAGTGATCCCCACCCGGGACAACCGACGCGGGATGAGCAGTTCTTC.

The V and J genes are TRBV5-1 and TRBJ1-1; D is unresolved. The germline gives CDR1 SGHRS, CDR2 YFSETQ. V lost 5 bases and J lost 5, with 16 bases in between. The CDR3 has 14 residues. The CDR3 sequence: CASRLQVYNTEAFF. DNA of the CDR3: TGCGCCAGCAGGTTGCAGGTATATAATACTGAAGCTTTCTTT.

The chain employs TRBV5-6 and TRBJ2-3; D may be TRBD2 (6 bases). The V end lost 3 bases, the J end lost 0 bases, and 11 bases lay between the germline ends. Germline-derived CDR1 and CDR2 are SGHDT and YYEEEE. The CDR3 loop spans 15 amino acids. CDR3 bases: TGTGCCAGCAGCTGGGGACTGCCAAGCACAGATACGCAGTATTTT. Its protein is CASSWGLPSTDTQYF.

In its sample, this clone was seen a few times. The V call is TRBV15, the J call TRBJ1-5; D perhaps matches TRBD1 (5 bases). CDR1 is LNHNV and CDR2 is YYDKDF in the germline V gene (reference sequence). The CDR3 is 17 amino acids. Trimming removed 0 bases from V and 0 bases from J, with 12 bases in between. In nucleotides, the CDR3 is TGTGCCACCAGCAGAGAGTCGGCCGGACATAGCAATCAGCCCCAGCATTTT. It yields the protein CATSRESAGHSNQPQHF.

The chain is built from TRBV7-9 and TRBJ2-7, with 9 positions matching TRBD2. The CDR3 covers 15 residues. Per germline, CDR1 SEHNR and CDR2 FQNEAQ (reference sequence). V lost 5 bases and J lost 2; bases outside the gene matches: 7. The CDR3 DNA sequence: TGTGCCAGCAGCCCTCTAGCGGGGTCGACCTACGAGCAGTACTTC. This codes for CASSPLAGSTYEQYF. The whole variable domain, filled in from reference TRBV7-9 and TRBJ2-7, reads DTGVSQNPRHKITKRGQNVTFRCDPISEHNRLYWYRQTLGQGPEFLTYFQNEAQLEKSRLLSDRFSAERPKGSFSTLEIQRTEQGDSAMYLCASSPLAGSTYEQYFGPGTRLTVT.

V gene TRBV18 combines with J gene TRBJ2-1; a possible D gene is TRBD1 (5 bases). The CDR3 runs 16 residues. Germline lookup yields CDR1 KGHSH and CDR2 LQKENI. V was cut by 3 bases and J by 6 bases, with 18 bases left in between. The CDR3 nucleotides read TGTGCCAGCTCACCCATGAACGTCAGGGTAGCCAATGAGCAGTTCTTC. This sequence encodes CASSPMNVRVANEQFF. Complete variable domain (other parts from reference TRBV18 and TRBJ2-1): NAGVMQNPRHLVRRRGQEARLRCSPMKGHSHVYWYRQLPEEGLKFMVYLQKENIIDESGMPKERFSAEFPKEGPSILRIQQVVRGDSAAYFCASSPMNVRVANEQFFGPGTRLTVL.

This chain connects TRBV5-1 to TRBJ1-1; perhaps TRBD1 as D (5 bases). This CDR3 is built from 14 residues. CDR1 SGHRS and CDR2 YFSETQ come from the germline V gene. V was cut by 2 bases and J by 4 bases, with 12 bases left in between. CDR3 nucleotides: TGCGCCAGCAGCTTCCAGGGTTGGGGCACTGAAGCTTTCTTT. This sequence encodes CASSFQGWGTEAFF.

The CDR3 is CASKRLGGNTIYF. In DNA form, the CDR3 reads TGTGCCAGCAAGCGGCTGGGAGGAAACACCATATATTTT. This rearrangement joins TRBV2 to TRBJ1-3; D remains ambiguous. The CDR3 is made up of 13 amino acids. V was shortened by 7 bases and J by 4 bases, with 11 bases between the two germline ends. Germline loops: CDR1 SNHLY, CDR2 FYNNEI.

This chain connects TRBV29-1 to TRBJ2-1; 7 nucleotides line up with TRBD1. The CDR3 consists of 14 residues. Germline V gives CDR1 SQVTM, CDR2 ANQGSEA. V lost 7 bases to trimming and J lost 0 bases; unmatched junction nucleotides: 6. The CDR3 region has the DNA TGCAGCGGTATTTCAGGGGGCTCCTACAATGAGCAGTTCTTC. Residues: CSGISGGSYNEQFF.

The chain carries TRBV3-1 (or the pseudogene TRBV3-2) and TRBJ2-7; D is possibly TRBD2 (5 bases). The CDR3 has 14 residues. Germline loops: CDR1 LGHDT, CDR2 YNNKEL (reference sequence). V lost 4 bases to trimming and J lost 0 bases, with 10 bases between them. CDR3 region: CASSPVRGSYEQYF. Here the CDR3 DNA reads TGTGCCAGCAGCCCCGTTCGGGGCTCCTACGAGCAGTACTTC.

The chain combines TRBV30 with TRBJ1-2; D may be TRBD1 (5 bases). CDR3 length equals 15 residues. Germline CDR1 and CDR2: GTSNPN and SVGIG (reference sequence). The V end lost 0 bases, the J end lost 0 bases, and 11 bases lay between the germline ends. The CDR3 region is CAWSVWQGTNYGYTF. CDR3 DNA sequence: TGTGCCTGGAGTGTATGGCAGGGAACTAACTATGGCTACACCTTC.

The V gene is TRBV27, the J gene TRBJ2-2; 12 nucleotides agree with TRBD1. With 7 bases clipped from V and 6 bases from J, the junction kept 12 bases outside the gene matches. Germline lookup yields CDR1 MNHEY and CDR2 SMNVEV (reference sequence). The CDR3 length is 17 residues. The CDR3 loop reads CASKHRWGQGASGELFF. The DNA for the CDR3 is TGTGCCAGCAAACACCGGTGGGGACAGGGGGCTTCCGGGGAGCTGTTTTTT.

The rearrangement uses TRBV2 and TRBJ1-1, with D possibly being TRBD1 (6 bases). The V end lost 4 bases, the J end lost 5 bases, and 14 bases lay between the germline ends. Germline V gives CDR1 SNHLY, CDR2 FYNNEI. The CDR3 is made up of 14 amino acids. The CDR3 protein is CASSASTGPTEAFF. The CDR3 DNA sequence: TGTGCCAGCAGTGCTTCGACAGGACCTACTGAAGCTTTCTTT.